The 24 T cell receptor beta chains below all came from one sample that was sequenced in a study of cytomegalovirus exposure and HLA in healthy donors. The PCR employed 60 Vbeta primers together with 13 Jbeta primers. Sequencing used immunoSEQ multiplex PCR; TCRdb keeps in-frame clones, though not all of them. Of approximately 100,000 clones listed, less than 10% were seen once; the top ten hold 4.5% to 6.5%. Specimen: PBMCs. The receptors here all came from a middle-aged man in good health and CMV-seropositive.

The chain links TRBV25-1 to TRBJ2-1; D may be TRBD2 (6 bases). CDR3 length: 15 amino acids. V shed 3 bases and J shed 4 bases, with 13 bases lying between them. Germline-derived CDR1 and CDR2 are MGHDK and SYGVNS. CDR3 amino acids: CASSEAGSPYNEQFF. CDR3 nucleotides: TGTGCCAGCAGTGAGGCCGGGAGTCCTTACAATGAGCAGTTCTTC.

V is TRBV2 and J is TRBJ2-3; TRBD2 matches 12 bases. Germline-derived CDR1 and CDR2 are SNHLY and FYNNEI. V lost 6 bases to trimming and J lost 6 bases; unmatched junction nucleotides: 10. The CDR3 is 16 amino acids. In nucleotides, the CDR3 is TGTGCCAGCAGGCTTACCTCCGGGACTAGCGGGGATACGCAGTATTTT. Protein: CASRLTSGTSGDTQYF.

This clone appeared a few times. This chain connects TRBV18 to TRBJ1-1, with 7 bases matching TRBD1. In germline, CDR1 is KGHSH, CDR2 LQKENI. V lost 1 base, J lost 0 bases, and 2 bases stayed unmatched. This CDR3 spans 15 amino acids. CDR3 in amino acids: CASSPQTGLNTEAFF. DNA for the CDR3: TGTGCCAGCTCACCACAGACAGGGCTGAACACTGAAGCTTTCTTT.

This clone came up a few times. The V gene is TRBV9, the J gene TRBJ2-7, with TRBD2 as a possible D gene (6 bases). Germline-derived CDR1 and CDR2 are SGDLS and YYNGEE. Trimming removed 0 bases at V and 3 bases at J, with 13 bases between. The CDR3 length is 15 residues. The CDR3 DNA reads as TGTGCCAGCAGCGTAGGGGCTAGCGCGAACTACGAGCAGTACTTC. Its translation is CASSVGASANYEQYF.

V gene TRBV10-2 combines with J gene TRBJ2-1; 11 positions agree with TRBD2. This CDR3 is built from 15 residues. Per the germline V gene, CDR1 is WSHSY and CDR2 is SAAADI. The V gene end was trimmed by 7 bases and the J gene end by 7 bases; junction bases not matched to a gene: 9. CDR3 in DNA: TGCGCCAGCACGGTAGCGGGAGGGCCAGGAAATGAGCAGTTCTTC. It encodes CASTVAGGPGNEQFF.

This sequence joins TRBV2 and TRBJ1-5, with D possibly matching TRBD1 (5 bases). CDR1 is SNHLY, CDR2 FYNNEI, per germline. V shed 8 bases and J shed 2 bases, with 10 bases lying between them. The CDR3 length is 13 residues. The CDR3 loop reads CASVRDGNQPQHF. The CDR3 DNA reads as TGTGCCAGCGTCAGGGATGGCAATCAGCCCCAGCATTTT.

The J gene is TRBJ1-5, the V gene TRBV15, with D perhaps TRBD1 (5 bases). Between the trimmed V and J ends, which lost 4 bases and 0 bases, there was a span of 16 bases. This CDR3 region has 17 residues. CDR1 and CDR2 from the germline V gene are LNHNV and YYDKDF (reference sequence). CDR3 loop: CATSTTAGLHSNQPQHF. CDR3 nucleotides: TGTGCCACCAGCACCACGGCAGGGCTCCATAGCAATCAGCCCCAGCATTTT.

This clone showed up just a few times. The chain couples TRBV19 to TRBJ1-4; no definite D call. CDR3 length equals 17 residues. V lost 6 bases and J 1 base, leaving 18 bases between the germline ends. CDR1 and CDR2 (germline): LNHDA, SQIVND (reference sequence). CDR3: CASRRQRVYGTNEKLFF. The CDR3 nucleotides read TGTGCCAGTAGAAGGCAGAGGGTCTATGGAACTAATGAAAAACTGTTTTTT.

This clone has a handful of counts. Additional DNA sequences in this sample encode the identical CDR3. The V gene is TRBV18, the J gene TRBJ1-2; maybe TRBD1 (6 bases). The germline V gene encodes CDR1 KGHSH and CDR2 LQKENI. CDR3 length equals 13 residues. V was trimmed by 1 base and J by 6 bases, leaving 9 bases between them. CDR3 sequence reads: CASSPQGGDGYTF. CDR3 coding DNA: TGTGCCAGCTCACCACAAGGGGGGGATGGCTACACCTTC.

This clone has more than one count but fewer than ten. V and J are TRBV2 and TRBJ1-5, with 7 bases fitting TRBD1. With V trimmed by 4 bases and J by 5 bases, 2 bases remained unmatched. Per germline, CDR1 SNHLY and CDR2 FYNNEI. The CDR3 runs to 13 residues. In DNA, the CDR3 is TGTGCCAGCAGTGCGGGACAGTATCAGCCCCAGCATTTT. Translation: CASSAGQYQPQHF.

The V gene is TRBV28, the J gene TRBJ1-5; D possibly corresponds to TRBD1 (5 bases). The CDR3 totals 16 residues. Germline-derived CDR1 and CDR2 are MDHEN and SYDVKM. V lost 3 bases and J lost 4, with 16 bases in between. CDR3 coding DNA: TGTGCCAGCAGTTTTTCAGGGTTCATACCGAATCAGCCCCAGCATTTT. As protein: CASSFSGFIPNQPQHF.

This chain connects TRBV5-1 to TRBJ2-1; D perhaps matches TRBD2 (5 bases). CDR3 length: 13 amino acids. The germline V gene encodes CDR1 SGHRS and CDR2 YFSETQ. Trimming stripped 6 bases from V and 5 bases from J, with 12 bases between. The DNA of the CDR3 is TGCGCCAGCACCGGGAAGATAGACAATGAGCAGTTCTTC. Residues: CASTGKIDNEQFF.

The rearrangement uses TRBV6-5 and TRBJ1-6; the D gene is possibly TRBD1 (5 bases). The CDR3 consists of 14 residues. V was shortened by 6 bases and J by 5 bases, with 11 bases between the two germline ends. From germline, CDR1 is MNHEY and CDR2 SVGAGI. CDR3 nucleotides: TGTGCCAGCAGAGAGGGACTGCATAATTCACCCCTCCACTTT. It codes for CASREGLHNSPLHF.

The DNA of the CDR3 is TGTGCCAGCAGTCGGGACACCGCTAACTATGGCTACACCTTC. It translates to CASSRDTANYGYTF. This sequence joins TRBV6-6 and TRBJ1-2; D is perhaps TRBD1 (6 bases). Germline V gene lookup returns CDR1 MNHNY and CDR2 SVGAGI (reference sequence). The CDR3 consists of 14 residues. Deletions cut 5 bases from V and 0 bases from J, with 10 bases between.

The J gene is TRBJ2-3, the V gene TRBV2, with a tentative D call TRBD1 (5 bases). The V gene's germline CDR1 is SNHLY and CDR2 FYNNEI. The CDR3 covers 16 residues. Trimming took off 5 bases at V and 1 base at J, with 16 bases between the two ends. CDR3: CASSIGRVRGTDTQYF. The CDR3 DNA follows: TGTGCCAGCAGTATAGGCAGGGTAAGGGGCACAGATACGCAGTATTTT.

This clone was counted between two and nine times. This chain uses TRBV7-3 with TRBJ1-1; 7 bases match TRBD1. Germline V gives CDR1 SGHTA, CDR2 FQGTGA. With V trimmed by 0 bases and J by 0 bases, 1 base remained unmatched. The CDR3 runs 15 residues. In DNA form, the CDR3 reads TGTGCCAGCAGCTTAACCGGGACAGTGAACACTGAAGCTTTCTTT. Its protein is CASSLTGTVNTEAFF. Together with reference TRBV7-3 and TRBJ1-1, the CDR3 gives the full variable domain: GAGVSQTPSNKVTEKGKYVELRCDPISGHTALYWYRQSLGQGPEFLIYFQGTGAADDSGLPNDRFFAVRPEGSVSTLKIQRTERGDSAVYLCASSLTGTVNTEAFFGQGTRLTVV.

This clone was detected many times. The chain is built from TRBV7-3 and TRBJ2-1; TRBD2 matches 9 bases. This CDR3 spans 14 amino acids. The V segment lost 6 bases and the J segment 8 bases; nucleotides outside the gene matches: 8. Per germline, CDR1 SGHTA and CDR2 FQGTGA. The CDR3 DNA follows: TGTGCCAGCAGTTTAGCGGGAGTCGTGGATGAGCAGTTCTTC. It yields the protein CASSLAGVVDEQFF.

The rearrangement uses TRBV6-6 and TRBJ2-7; weak D call: TRBD2 (5 bases). The CDR3 extends over 13 amino acids. V lost 7 bases, J lost 0 bases, and 10 bases lay in between. CDR1 and CDR2 from the germline V gene are MNHNY and SVGAGI (reference sequence). CDR3 in amino acids: CASTPEGSYEQYF. CDR3 in DNA: TGTGCCAGCACCCCCGAGGGCTCCTACGAGCAGTACTTC.

This clone has a count of ten or more. The chain recombines TRBV28 with TRBJ2-1; D remains ambiguous. Germline lookup yields CDR1 MDHEN and CDR2 SYDVKM. This CDR3 is built from 11 residues. Trimming took 4 bases from V and 9 from J, leaving 7 bases between them. This CDR3 reads CASSSLSEQFF. The CDR3, as DNA: TGTGCCAGCAGTTCTCTCAGTGAGCAGTTCTTC.

There are a few counts of this clone. The gene calls are TRBV11-1 and TRBJ2-1; 10 bases map to TRBD2. The CDR3 runs 14 residues. V lost 5 bases, J lost 4 bases, and 2 bases stayed unmatched. Germline V gives CDR1 SGHAT, CDR2 FQDESV (reference sequence). The CDR3 spells CASSRTSGYNEQFF. In nucleotides, the CDR3 is TGTGCCAGCAGCCGGACTAGCGGTTACAATGAGCAGTTCTTC.

Many counts were recorded for this clone. The chain is built from TRBV6-6 and TRBJ2-6; no clear D gene. Between the trimmed V and J ends, which lost 8 bases and 2 bases, there was a span of 4 bases. The CDR3 extends over 12 amino acids. The germline V gene has CDR1 MNHNY and CDR2 SVGAGI (reference sequence). As DNA, the CDR3 is TGTGCCAGCCTAACTGGGGCCAACGTCCTGACTTTC. Translation: CASLTGANVLTF.

The table lists this clone with a few counts. Germline and junction disagree at one end, which may indicate a read error. The chain uses TRBV18 and TRBJ2-7; 8 nucleotides agree with TRBD2. Germline CDR1 is KGHSH and CDR2 is LQKENI. This CDR3 region has 15 residues. CDR3 bases: TGTGCCAGCTCACCATTCCGGGAGGGCTCCCACGAGCAGTACTTC. Its translation: CASSPFREGSHEQYF.

The V call is TRBV15, the J call TRBJ1-6, with 8 bases aligning to TRBD1. The CDR3 runs to 15 residues. The germline V gene has CDR1 LNHNV and CDR2 YYDKDF (reference sequence). The trim removed 1 base at V and 8 bases at J, leaving 4 bases unmatched. Written as DNA, the CDR3 is TGTGCCACCAGCAGAGCTGGGACAGGTTATTCACCCCTCCACTTT. Translated: CATSRAGTGYSPLHF. Using reference TRBV15 and TRBJ1-6 for the parts outside the CDR3, the full variable domain is DAMVIQNPRYQVTQFGKPVTLSCSQTLNHNVMYWYQQKSSQAPKLLFHYYDKDFNNEADTPDNFQSRRPNTSFCFLDIRSPGLGDTAMYLCATSRAGTGYSPLHFGNGTRLTVT.

There are a few counts of this clone. The gene calls are TRBV7-2 and TRBJ2-7, with 8 bases fitting TRBD1. There are 15 residues in the CDR3. After removal of 5 bases from V and 3 bases from J, the junction contained 9 bases not matched to a gene. Germline V gene data show CDR1 as SGHTA and CDR2 as FQGNSA. This CDR3 is CASSPFLDRDYEQYF. The CDR3 bases are TGTGCCAGCAGCCCCTTCCTGGACAGGGACTACGAGCAGTACTTC. The full variable domain, completed using reference TRBV7-2 and TRBJ2-7, is GAGVSQSPSNKVTEKGKDVELRCDPISGHTALYWYRQSLGQGLEFLIYFQGNSAPDKSGLPSDRFSAERTGGSVSTLTIQRTQQEDSAVYLCASSPFLDRDYEQYFGPGTRLTVT.